This T cell receptor beta chain was retrieved from a study of response to subunit inactivated influenza vaccine. General observations from the study: The study's authors posited that every seasonal influenza vaccination enlists few new T cells.

This clonotype showed up just a few times. The antigen remains unidentified. TCRdb fed the RT-PCR reads into MiXCR, producing one record per CDR3 protein. In the table there are hundreds of thousands of distinct CDR3 sequences, 10% to 15% of which are singletons. Unmatched junction bases numbered 8, after V lost 0 bases and J lost 3 bases. Germline V gene sequence: CDR1 DFQATT, CDR2 SNEGSKA (reference sequence). The CDR3 loop spans 15 amino acids. The material sequenced was PBMCs from blood, taken roughly 48 days after vaccination. The receptor comes from a man aged 45-65 years who received an inactivated influenza vaccine. The genes are TRBV20-1 and TRBJ2-7; 7 nucleotides align to TRBD1. The CDR3 here is CSARDKNRGYYEQYF. The CDR3 DNA reads TGCAGTGCTAGAGATAAAAACAGGGGCTACTACGAGCAGTACTTC.